These 18 T cell receptor beta chains were sequenced from one sample in a study of blood T cells in healthy people across ages. A J-beta primer mix and a sample-barcoded 5' primer were used in a second PCR of about 7 to 12 cycles. TCRdb processed the 5' RACE reads anew with MiXCR; each CDR3 protein has one entry. The table lists about a million distinct CDR3 sequences, roughly 51% of them singletons. Sequenced input: blood. These receptors originate from a woman aged 55-70 years in good health.

The chain joins TRBV27 to TRBJ2-3, with 11 bases fitting TRBD2. This CDR3 has 15 amino acids. Germline CDR1 reads MNHEY; CDR2 reads SMNVEV (reference sequence). V lost 6 bases, J lost 2 bases, and 4 bases stayed unmatched. The CDR3 region is CASRLAGGNTDTQYF. CDR3 bases: TGTGCCAGCAGGTTAGCGGGAGGGAACACAGATACGCAGTATTTT.

The rearrangement links TRBV27 to TRBJ1-5, with D hard to call. The CDR3 runs to 15 residues. V was cut by 3 bases and J by 1 base, with 10 bases left in between. Germline V gene data show CDR1 as MNHEY and CDR2 as SMNVEV (reference sequence). CDR3 bases: TGTGCCAGCAGTTTTGATAGGACCAGCAATCAGCCCCAGCATTTT. It yields the protein CASSFDRTSNQPQHF.

This clonotype was seen only a few times. This sequence joins TRBV20-1 and TRBJ2-3; 9 nucleotides agree with TRBD1. Germline CDR1 DFQATT, CDR2 SNEGSKA (reference sequence). This CDR3 contains 15 residues. The V and J ends lost 5 bases and 1 base, in that order; junction bases with no gene match: 7. CDR3 amino acids: CSAPKGQGGTDTQYF. The CDR3 DNA reads as TGCAGTGCTCCCAAGGGACAGGGTGGCACAGATACGCAGTATTTT.

Regarding this clonotype: A junction end diverges from the germline sequence, so it may reflect a read error. This sequence joins TRBV5-1 and TRBJ2-3; D is unclear. The germline gives CDR1 SGHRS, CDR2 YFSETQ. There are 14 residues in the CDR3. CDR3 residues: CASNLMDVTDTQYF. The CDR3 coding sequence is TGCGCCAGCAACTTGATGGATGTCACAGATACGCAGTATTTT.

V usage is TRBV10-1 and J usage is TRBJ2-7; 8 nucleotides match TRBD2. The CDR3 has 15 residues. With 4 bases clipped from V and 5 bases from J, the junction kept 10 bases outside the gene matches. Per germline, CDR1 WNHNN and CDR2 SYGVQD (reference sequence). The CDR3 region is CASSVLAGGAHEQYF. The CDR3 region has the DNA TGCGCCAGCAGTGTCCTGGCGGGAGGTGCGCACGAGCAGTACTTC.

The genes are TRBV15 and TRBJ2-7; TRBD2 is a possible D gene (5 bases). Trimming took 0 bases from V and 5 from J, leaving 17 bases between them. Germline V gives CDR1 LNHNV, CDR2 YYDKDF (reference sequence). The CDR3 loop spans 16 amino acids. The CDR3 nucleotides read TGTGCCACCAGCAGAGAAGAAGCGGAAGTTACTGACGAGCAGTACTTC. This encodes CATSREEAEVTDEQYF.

The rearrangement links TRBV6-2 or TRBV6-3 to TRBJ2-7, with 14 bases fitting TRBD2. Germline CDR1 and CDR2: MNHEY and SVGEGT. V lost 4 bases to trimming and J lost 0 bases; unmatched junction nucleotides: 5. The CDR3 loop spans 17 amino acids. CDR3 in amino acids: CASSWTSGRSTSYEQYF. The CDR3 region has the DNA TGTGCCAGCAGTTGGACTAGCGGGAGGTCTACCTCCTACGAGCAGTACTTC.

This rearrangement joins TRBV12-3 or TRBV12-4 to TRBJ1-1, with D tentatively TRBD1 (6 bases). The V and J ends lost 5 bases and 4 bases respectively, with 14 bases between them. This CDR3 contains 14 residues. As DNA, the CDR3 is TGTGCCAGCAGTGCTACAGGGAAGGTCACTGAAGCTTTCTTT. Translation: CASSATGKVTEAFF.

This clonotype was detected only once. The gene calls are TRBV28 and TRBJ2-5; 11 bases are shared with TRBD2. The end of the DNA fits TRBJ2-1 better, so the J call may be wrong. The CDR3 is made up of 15 amino acids. The germline V gene encodes CDR1 MDHEN and CDR2 SYDVKM. DNA for the CDR3: TGTGCCAGCAGGCCTGGACTAGCGGGCACTGGTGAGCAGTTCTTC. Translation gives CASRPGLAGTGEQFF.

This clonotype was seen more than once but under ten times. V and J are TRBV12-3 or TRBV12-4 and TRBJ2-6, with D possibly matching TRBD2 (5 bases). The CDR3 spans 16 residues. The V and J ends lost 5 bases and 2 bases respectively, with 13 bases between them. The CDR3 loop is CASSGGLDPGANVLTF. In DNA, the CDR3 is TGTGCCAGCAGTGGCGGGTTGGATCCTGGGGCCAACGTCCTGACTTTC.

The chain carries TRBV30 and TRBJ2-5; tentative D call: TRBD2 (7 bases). Judging by the DNA end, TRBJ2-1 fits better; the J call may be wrong. Germline assignment: CDR1 GTSNPN and CDR2 SVGIG (reference sequence). This CDR3 region has 13 residues. The CDR3 sequence: CAWKVGGAKTQFF. CDR3 coding DNA: TGTGCCTGGAAAGTTGGGGGGGCGAAGACCCAGTTCTTC.

The chain combines TRBV18 with TRBJ2-1; TRBD2 matches at 8 bases. Germline V gene sequence: CDR1 KGHSH, CDR2 LQKENI. The ends lost 8 bases at V and 2 bases at J; junction bases unmatched: 11. The CDR3 runs 16 residues. CDR3 protein: CASADPGLAPYNEQFF. The CDR3 region has the DNA TGTGCCAGCGCTGACCCTGGACTAGCTCCCTACAATGAGCAGTTCTTC. Variable domain in full (rest from reference TRBV18 and TRBJ2-1): NAGVMQNPRHLVRRRGQEARLRCSPMKGHSHVYWYRQLPEEGLKFMVYLQKENIIDESGMPKERFSAEFPKEGPSILRIQQVVRGDSAAYFCASADPGLAPYNEQFFGPGTRLTVL.

The chain combines TRBV14 with TRBJ2-7; D unresolved. V lost 0 bases, J lost 2 bases, and 8 bases lay in between. Germline V gene data show CDR1 as SGHDN and CDR2 as FVKESK. The CDR3 runs to 14 residues. Here the CDR3 DNA reads TGTGCCAGCAGCCAAGAGGCCCAAGCCTACGAGCAGTACTTC. Its translation is CASSQEAQAYEQYF. Looking up the rest from reference TRBV14 and TRBJ2-7 gives the full variable domain: EAGVTQFPSHSVIEKGQTVTLRCDPISGHDNLYWYRRVMGKEIKFLLHFVKESKQDESGMPNNRFLAERTGGTYSTLKVQPAELEDSGVYFCASSQEAQAYEQYFGPGTRLTVT.

This clonotype was seen only a few times. This chain joins TRBV27 and TRBJ2-7; D is unclear. Trimming pared 2 bases from V and 5 bases from J, leaving 16 bases between. The germline V gene has CDR1 MNHEY and CDR2 SMNVEV (reference sequence). The CDR3 covers 15 residues. The CDR3 loop is CASSLGSPTLDEQYF. The CDR3 region has the DNA TGTGCCAGCAGTTTAGGCAGCCCTACGCTCGACGAGCAGTACTTC.

The chain recombines TRBV12-3 or TRBV12-4 with TRBJ1-1, with TRBD1 identical over 7 bases. With V trimmed by 1 base and J by 11 bases, 7 bases remained unmatched. The CDR3 consists of 13 residues. This chain's CDR3 is CASSLGQGRAAFF. In DNA form, the CDR3 reads TGTGCCAGCAGTTTAGGACAGGGCCGAGCGGCTTTCTTT.

Concerning this clonotype itself: One end of the junction is discordant with germline, which a read error may explain. This chain connects TRBV6-2 or TRBV6-3 to TRBJ2-5, with 8 bases identical to TRBD1. The CDR3 has 17 amino acids. From germline, CDR1 is MNHEY and CDR2 SVGEGT. DNA of the CDR3: TGTGCTAGCAGGAAAGCATTAGGACAGGGAAGGTTCAATGAGCAGTACTTC. Protein product: CASRKALGQGRFNEQYF.

This clonotype has more than one count but fewer than ten. In nucleotides, the CDR3 is TGTGCCAGCAGCCTCGGGACGGGGGCCACCCTAGCCAAAAACATTCAGTACTTC. It translates to CASSLGTGATLAKNIQYF. The chain combines TRBV5-7 with TRBJ2-4; D assignment may be TRBD1 or TRBD2 (6 bases each). TRBV5-7 is identified as an open reading frame with a role that is uncertain. V was shortened by 4 bases and J by 0 bases, with 20 bases between the two germline ends. The CDR3 extends over 18 amino acids.

The rearrangement joins TRBV5-1 to TRBJ2-5, with TRBD1 identical over 9 bases. Germline values: CDR1 SGHRS, CDR2 YFSETQ. This CDR3 is 16 amino acids long. V lost 3 bases to trimming and J lost 0 bases; unmatched junction nucleotides: 6. CDR3 bases: TGCGCCAGCAGCTATACAGGGGGCACCCACCAAGAGACCCAGTACTTC. This encodes CASSYTGGTHQETQYF.